This T cell receptor (beta chain) is from a study of T cells after somatic rescue of genetic block. This CDR3 is built from 17 residues. V trimming: 0 bases; J trimming: 7 bases; junction bases outside the gene matches: 12. Germline lookup yields CDR1 LNHNV and CDR2 YYDKDF (reference sequence). Method: immunoSEQ multiplex PCR; TCRdb's copy keeps in-frame clones and lacks some. In the table there are tens of thousands of clones, 80% to 95% of which are singletons. This chain links TRBV15 with TRBJ2-1, with TRBD2 matching 7 bases. The TCR comes from a man aged 35-49 years. The sequencing input was peripheral blood mononuclear cells (PBMCs). The CDR3 coding sequence is TGTGCCACCAGCAGAGATCGGGTTAGCGGGCGGAGGAATGAGCAGTTCTTC. Translated: CATSRDRVSGRRNEQFF.